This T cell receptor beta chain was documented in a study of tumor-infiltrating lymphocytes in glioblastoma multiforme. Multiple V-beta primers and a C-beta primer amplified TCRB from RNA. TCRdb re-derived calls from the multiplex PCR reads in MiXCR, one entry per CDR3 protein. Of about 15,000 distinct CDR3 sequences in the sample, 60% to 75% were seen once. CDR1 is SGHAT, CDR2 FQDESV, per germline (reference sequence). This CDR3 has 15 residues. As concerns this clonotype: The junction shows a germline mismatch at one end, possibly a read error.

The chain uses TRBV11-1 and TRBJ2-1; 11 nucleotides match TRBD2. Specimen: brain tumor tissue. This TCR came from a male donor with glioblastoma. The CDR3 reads CANSLLAGGRDEQFF. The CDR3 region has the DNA TGTGCCAACAGCCTGCTAGCGGGAGGAAGGGATGAGCAGTTCTTC.